The sequence of this TCR beta chain was determined in a study of blood T cell repertoires in COVID-19. Study summary: Whether acute or convalescent, the COVID-19 samples came from the United States, Italy and Spain.

Germline-derived CDR1 and CDR2 are DFQATT and SNEGSKA (reference sequence). This CDR3 is built from 17 residues. Trimming cost V 3 bases and J 5 bases; bases outside gene matches: 11. Here immunoSEQ multiplex PCR was the method, and the copy in TCRdb shows in-frame clones only, minus some. The sample shows about 440,000 clones, roughly 88% of them seen only once. The age range of participants was 18 to 89 years, with residence in about two dozen US areas. Each participant's cohort was designated according to participant-reported clinical history. The J gene is TRBJ1-6, the V gene TRBV20-1; 9 bases fit TRBD1. The clonotype originates from a man aged 18-30 years who had recovered from COVID-19. The source material was PBMCs or T cells enriched from blood (not recorded which). The CDR3 DNA reads as TGCAGTGCTAGTGGGGGGTTACAGGGGGCGGATAATTCACCCCTCCACTTT. Translated, it gives CSASGGLQGADNSPLHF.